The table lists the clone carrying this TCR beta chain with a few counts. From the RT-PCR reads, TCRdb called clonotypes with MiXCR, one entry per CDR3 protein. The profile shows about 540,000 distinct CDR3 sequences, around 21% of them singletons. The entry originates in a study of response to subunit inactivated influenza vaccine. Germline CDR1 and CDR2: DFQATT and SNEGSKA (reference sequence). This CDR3 region has 14 residues. V was cut by 5 bases and J by 5 bases, with 18 bases left in between. These data were likewise used in another study, on T cells expressing NK-cell markers. That source reports: Production of TCR beta cDNA relied on 5'RACE template switching with UMIs. Whether expanded NKG2C-expressing T cell clones recognize HCMV is unknown.

This specimen was CD4+ T cells sorted from PBMCs, taken less than 13 days after vaccination. The chain is built from TRBV20-1 and TRBJ1-1; the D gene is possibly TRBD1 (5 bases). This TCR was sampled from a man aged 45-65 years who received an inactivated influenza vaccine. CDR3 DNA sequence: TGCAGTGCTCCCAATCACGGGGGGGGGACTGAAGCTTTCTTT. Protein sequence: CSAPNHGGGTEAFF.